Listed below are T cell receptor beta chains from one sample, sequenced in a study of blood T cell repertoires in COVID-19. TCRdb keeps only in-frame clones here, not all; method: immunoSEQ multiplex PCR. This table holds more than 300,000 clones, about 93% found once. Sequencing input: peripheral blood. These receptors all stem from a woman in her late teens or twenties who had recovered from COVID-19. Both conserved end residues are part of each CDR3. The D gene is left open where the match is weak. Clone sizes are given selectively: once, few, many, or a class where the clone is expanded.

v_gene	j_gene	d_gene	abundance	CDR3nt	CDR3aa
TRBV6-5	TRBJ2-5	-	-	TGTGCCAGCAGTCATGACAGAGTACAAGAGACCCAGTACTTC	CASSHDRVQETQYF
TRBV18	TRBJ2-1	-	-	TGTGCCAGCTCACCGGCTAGCTACGGTGAGCAGTTCTTC	CASSPASYGEQFF
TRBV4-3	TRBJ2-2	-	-	TGCGCCAGCAGCCAAGACTACAACACCGGGGAGCTGTTTTTT	CASSQDYNTGELFF
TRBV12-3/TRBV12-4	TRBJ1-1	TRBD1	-	TGTGCCAGCAGTTTGCTACAGGGGACTGAAGCTTTCTTT	CASSLLQGTEAFF
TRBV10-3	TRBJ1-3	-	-	TGTGCCATCAGTGATTTCGGTCCTCTAGGAAACACCATATATTTT	CAISDFGPLGNTIYF
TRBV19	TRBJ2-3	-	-	TGTGCCAGTAGTAACCGAGCGGACTCTAGCACAGATACGCAGTATTTT	CASSNRADSSTDTQYF
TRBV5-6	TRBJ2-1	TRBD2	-	TGTGCCAGCAGCTTGGGGGGGACTAGCGGGAGGCGCCATGAGCAGTTCTTC	CASSLGGTSGRRHEQFF
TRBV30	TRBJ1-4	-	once	TGTGCCTGGAGCAAGACAGGTGGGCCTGTTGAACTGTTTTTT	CAWSKTGGPVELFF
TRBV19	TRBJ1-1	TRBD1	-	TGTGCCAGTATAACCTCGGGACAGGGGCTCCGGAGAGAAGCTTTCTTT	CASITSGQGLRREAFF
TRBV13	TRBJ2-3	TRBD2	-	TGTGCCAGCAGCGGACCAGCGGGAAACACAGATACGCAGTATTTT	CASSGPAGNTDTQYF
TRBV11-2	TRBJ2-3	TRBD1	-	TGTGCCAGCAGCTTAGATCCGACAGGGAATACAGATACGCAGTATTTT	CASSLDPTGNTDTQYF
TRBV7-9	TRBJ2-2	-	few	TGTGCCAGCCGGAGGGAGTCTGGCACCGGGGAGCTGTTTTTT	CASRRESGTGELFF
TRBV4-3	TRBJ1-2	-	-	TGCGCCAGCAGCCAGTTAGATTACTATGGCTACACCTTC	CASSQLDYYGYTF
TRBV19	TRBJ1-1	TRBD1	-	TGTGCCAGTAGCTGGGGGACAGTGAACACTGAAGCTTTCTTT	CASSWGTVNTEAFF
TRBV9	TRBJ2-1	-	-	TGTGCCAGCAGCCCAGGTTGGGTAAATGAGCAGTTCTTC	CASSPGWVNEQFF
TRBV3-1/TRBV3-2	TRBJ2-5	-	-	TGTGCCAGCAGCCACCTAGCGTCCCAAGAGACCCAGTACTTC	CASSHLASQETQYF
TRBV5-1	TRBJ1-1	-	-	TGCGCCAGCACCCTTTGGGGGGACACTGAAGCTTTCTTT	CASTLWGDTEAFF
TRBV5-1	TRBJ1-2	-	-	TGCGCCAGCGCGGAATTGCGGGGTTTCAGCTATGGCTACACCTTC	CASAELRGFSYGYTF
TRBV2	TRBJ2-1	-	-	TGTGCCAGCAGTGAAGCATTGGGGGGAGGCAATGAGCAGTTCTTC	CASSEALGGGNEQFF
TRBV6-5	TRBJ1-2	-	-	TGTGCCAGCAGGTACGACGGAGCTAACTATGGCTACACCTTC	CASRYDGANYGYTF
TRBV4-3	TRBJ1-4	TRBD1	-	TGCGCCAGCAGCCACGGACAGGGGCCCCCTTTAATGTTTTTT	CASSHGQGPPLMFF
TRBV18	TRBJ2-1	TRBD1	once	TGTGCCAGCTCATCAAACACAGGGGGGAATGAGCAGTTCTTC	CASSSNTGGNEQFF
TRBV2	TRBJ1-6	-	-	TGTGCCAGCAGTGACAGGACAGATAATTCACCCCTCCACTTT	CASSDRTDNSPLHF
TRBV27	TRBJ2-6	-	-	TGTGCCAGCAGTCCCCGGACACCCTACTCTGGGGCCAACGTCCTGACTTTC	CASSPRTPYSGANVLTF
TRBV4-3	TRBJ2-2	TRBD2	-	TGCGCCAGCAGCCACGGAATTGGACTAGCGGAAGGAGGGGGGGAGCTGTTTTTT	CASSHGIGLAEGGGELFF
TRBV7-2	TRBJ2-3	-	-	TGTGCCAGCAGCGACAGACTAGTCGGAGATACGCAGTATTTT	CASSDRLVGDTQYF
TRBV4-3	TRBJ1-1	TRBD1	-	TGCGCCAGCAGCCAAGTGAACAGGGGTTCCGTCAGTGCTTTCTTT	CASSQVNRGSVSAFF
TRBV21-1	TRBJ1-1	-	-	TGTGCCAGCAGCAATAGGACAGGGAGGGGTACTGAAGCTTTCTTT	CASSNRTGRGTEAFF
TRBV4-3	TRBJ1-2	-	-	TGCGCCAGCAGCCAAGAACCGGACGGGGACTATGGCTACACCTTC	CASSQEPDGDYGYTF
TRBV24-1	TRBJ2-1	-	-	TGTGCCACCAGAACAGGGCCCCGCTTTTCAAATGAGCAGTTCTTC	CATRTGPRFSNEQFF
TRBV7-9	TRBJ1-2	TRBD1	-	TGTGCCAGCAGCCAAACAGGGGGCCCAATCTATGGCTACACCTTC	CASSQTGGPIYGYTF
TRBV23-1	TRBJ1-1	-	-	TGCGCCAGCAGTCCGGGCGGACAGAACACTGAAGCTTTCTTT	CASSPGGQNTEAFF
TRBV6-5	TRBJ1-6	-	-	TGTGCCAGCAGTTACGGTGGCTCTCTGCCCCTCCACTTT	CASSYGGSLPLHF